The source of this T cell receptor (beta chain) is a study of blood T cells in healthy people across ages. CDR3 size: 15 residues. Germline V gene sequence: CDR1 LNHDA, CDR2 SQIVND (reference sequence). The trim removed 8 bases at V and 7 bases at J, leaving 13 bases unmatched. As concerns this clonotype: Possible read error: a much larger clone is one base away.

A J-beta primer mix and a sample-barcoded 5' primer were used in a second PCR of about 7 to 12 cycles. With 12 random nucleotides, a template-switch adaptor tagged each individual cDNA molecule. TCRdb re-called the 5' RACE reads with MiXCR, one entry per CDR3 protein. Among hundreds of thousands of distinct CDR3 sequences listed, 40% to 50% were seen once. The sequence was collected from a man aged 55 to 70 in good health. The rearrangement links TRBV19 to TRBJ2-7; the match to TRBD2 covers 11 bases. The sequenced sample was blood. CDR3 in DNA: TGTGCCAGTTTACCGGTAGCGGGGGGGCCCGCTGAGCAGTACTTC. Amino acids: CASLPVAGGPAEQYF.